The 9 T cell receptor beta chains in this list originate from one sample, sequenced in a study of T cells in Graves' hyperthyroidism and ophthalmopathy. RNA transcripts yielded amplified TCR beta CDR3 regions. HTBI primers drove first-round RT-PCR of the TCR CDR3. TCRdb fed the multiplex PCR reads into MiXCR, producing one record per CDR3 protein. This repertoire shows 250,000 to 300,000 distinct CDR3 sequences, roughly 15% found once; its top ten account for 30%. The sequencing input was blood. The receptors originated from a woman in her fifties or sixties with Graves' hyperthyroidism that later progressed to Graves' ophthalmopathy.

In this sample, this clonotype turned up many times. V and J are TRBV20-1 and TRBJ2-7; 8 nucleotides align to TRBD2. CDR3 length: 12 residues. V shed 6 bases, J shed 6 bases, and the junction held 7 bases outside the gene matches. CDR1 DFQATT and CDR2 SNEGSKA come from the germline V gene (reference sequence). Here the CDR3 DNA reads TGCAGTGCGGGACGGGAGGGCGGCGAGCAGTACTTC. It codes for CSAGREGGEQYF.

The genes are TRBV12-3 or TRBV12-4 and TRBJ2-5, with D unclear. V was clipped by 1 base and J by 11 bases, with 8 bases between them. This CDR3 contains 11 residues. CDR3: CASSLGKPQYF. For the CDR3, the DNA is TGTGCCAGCAGTTTAGGTAAACCTCAGTACTTC.

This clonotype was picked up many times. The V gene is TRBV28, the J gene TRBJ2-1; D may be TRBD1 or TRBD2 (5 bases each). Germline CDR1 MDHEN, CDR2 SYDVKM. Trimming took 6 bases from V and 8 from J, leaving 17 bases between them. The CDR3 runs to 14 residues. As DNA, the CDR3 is TGTGCCAGCAGCCCGGCGCCCCGGGGCGATGAGCAGTTCTTC. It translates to CASSPAPRGDEQFF.

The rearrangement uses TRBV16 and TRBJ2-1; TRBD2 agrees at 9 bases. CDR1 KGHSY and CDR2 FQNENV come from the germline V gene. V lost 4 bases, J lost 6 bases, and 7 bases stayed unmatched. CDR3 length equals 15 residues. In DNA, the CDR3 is TGTGCCAGCAGCCGATCGGGACTAGCAGGCAATGAGCAGTTCTTC. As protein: CASSRSGLAGNEQFF.

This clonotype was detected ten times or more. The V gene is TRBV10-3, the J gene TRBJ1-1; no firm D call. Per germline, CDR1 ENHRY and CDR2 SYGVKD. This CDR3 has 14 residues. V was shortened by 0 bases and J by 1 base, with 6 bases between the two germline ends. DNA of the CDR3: TGTGCCATCAGTGAGTCTGGCGGGAACACTGAAGCTTTCTTT. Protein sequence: CAISESGGNTEAFF.

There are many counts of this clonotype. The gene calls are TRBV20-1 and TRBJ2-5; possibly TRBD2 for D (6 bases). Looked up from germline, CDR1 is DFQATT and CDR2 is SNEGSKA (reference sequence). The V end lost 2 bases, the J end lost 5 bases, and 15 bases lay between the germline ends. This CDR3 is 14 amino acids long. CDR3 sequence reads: CSARPKPGRETQYF. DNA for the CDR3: TGCAGTGCTAGACCCAAGCCAGGGAGGGAGACCCAGTACTTC.

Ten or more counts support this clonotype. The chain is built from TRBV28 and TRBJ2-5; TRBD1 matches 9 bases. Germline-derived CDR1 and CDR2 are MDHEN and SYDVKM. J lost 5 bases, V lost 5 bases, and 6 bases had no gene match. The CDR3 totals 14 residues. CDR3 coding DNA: TGTGCCAGCAGTCTGGACAGGGGCAGGGAGACCCAGTACTTC. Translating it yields CASSLDRGRETQYF.

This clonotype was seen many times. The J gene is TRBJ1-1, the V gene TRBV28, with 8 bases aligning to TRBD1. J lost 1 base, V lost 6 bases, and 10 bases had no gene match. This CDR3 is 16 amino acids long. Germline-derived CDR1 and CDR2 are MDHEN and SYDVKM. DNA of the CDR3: TGTGCCAGCAGACAAGGGACAGGATATCCGAACACTGAAGCTTTCTTT. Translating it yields CASRQGTGYPNTEAFF.

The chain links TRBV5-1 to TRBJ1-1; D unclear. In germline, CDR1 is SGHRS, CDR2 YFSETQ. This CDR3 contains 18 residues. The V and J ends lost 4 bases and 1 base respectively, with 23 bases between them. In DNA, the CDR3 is TGCGCCAGCAGCCCCTTAGGGCTCCAAGGAACGGGGAACACTGAAGCTTTCTTT. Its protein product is CASSPLGLQGTGNTEAFF. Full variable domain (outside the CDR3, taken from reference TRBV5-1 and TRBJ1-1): KAGVTQTPRYLIKTRGQQVTLSCSPISGHRSVSWYQQTPGQGLQFLFEYFSETQRNKGNFPGRFSGRQFSNSRSEMNVSTLELGDSALYLCASSPLGLQGTGNTEAFFGQGTRLTVV.